Listed below are T cell receptor beta chains from one sample, sequenced in a study of stem cell transplantation in POMP-related autoinflammatory disease. The assay was immunoSEQ multiplex PCR, and TCRdb's table has in-frame clones only and misses some. The table records some 68,000 clones, around 90% of them present only once. Source: CD4+ T cells from PBMCs, taken after stem cell transplantation. The receptors here all came from a human patient with POMP-related autoinflammation and immune dysregulation (PRAID). The graft donor may account for some of the T cells. Both conserved end residues are part of each CDR3. A D gene is named only where the DNA matches it firmly. Expanded clones get a size class; other rows say once, few or many, or leave the size out.

cdr3_aa cdr3_nt v_call clone_size d_call j_call
CASSGGSTDTQYF TGTGCCAGCAGCGGAGGGTCCACAGATACGCAGTATTTT TRBV9 - - TRBJ2-3
CASSTKTGSYGYTF TGTGCCAGCAGTACGAAGACAGGGAGCTATGGCTACACCTTC TRBV6-5 few TRBD1 TRBJ1-2
CSVSQYQPQHF TGCAGTGTCAGTCAATATCAGCCCCAGCATTTT TRBV20-1 - - TRBJ1-5
CASSWGRGRVGYGYTF TGTGCCAGCAGTTGGGGCAGGGGGCGTGTAGGCTATGGCTACACCTTC TRBV6-2/TRBV6-3 - TRBD1 TRBJ1-2
CASSLGSGGGKTQYF TGTGCCAGCAGCTTGGGATCCGGGGGAGGAAAGACCCAGTACTTC TRBV7-9 - - TRBJ2-5
CASSILGGTLAEAFF TGTGCCAGCAGTATCCTCGGGGGCACGTTGGCTGAAGCTTTCTTT TRBV6-5 - - TRBJ1-1
CATSRGAVQVHSNQPQHF TGTGCCACCAGCAGAGGGGCGGTACAGGTTCATAGCAATCAGCCCCAGCATTTT TRBV15 - - TRBJ1-5
CASSLLGGADYTQYF TGCGCCAGCAGCCTGCTCGGGGGCGCGGACTATACGCAGTATTTT TRBV5-1 - - TRBJ2-3
CASVDRGNQPQHF TGTGCCAGCGTCGACAGGGGCAATCAGCCCCAGCATTTT TRBV6-5 - TRBD1 TRBJ1-5
CASSQAGLKMGEQYF TGTGCCAGCAGCCAGGCGGGACTGAAGATGGGCGAGCAGTACTTC TRBV14 once - TRBJ2-7
CASSFSRGSGGALETQYF TGTGCCAGCAGCTTTTCCCGGGGTAGCGGGGGGGCGCTGGAGACCCAGTACTTC TRBV7-6 - TRBD2 TRBJ2-5
CASSPQRGSYNEQFF TGTGCCAGCAGTCCTCAGCGGGGGTCCTACAATGAGCAGTTCTTC TRBV28 - TRBD2 TRBJ2-1
CASSPPGAAFYGYTF TGTGCCAGTAGTCCCCCGGGGGCAGCCTTCTATGGCTACACCTTC TRBV19 - - TRBJ1-2
CASSLRTNTGELFF TGCGCCAGCAGCCTGAGGACGAACACCGGGGAGCTGTTTTTT TRBV5-1 - - TRBJ2-2
CASSTTGTEAFF TGTGCCAGCAGCACGACTGGCACTGAAGCTTTCTTT TRBV2 - - TRBJ1-1
CASSGYGTDTQYF TGTGCCAGCAGTGGGTATGGCACAGATACGCAGTATTTT TRBV6-4 - - TRBJ2-3
CASSTGQGNQPQHF TGTGCCAGTAGCACTGGACAGGGCAATCAGCCCCAGCATTTT TRBV19 once TRBD1 TRBJ1-5
CASSLGGKDYGYTF TGTGCCAGCAGCTTAGGGGGGAAGGACTATGGCTACACCTTC TRBV11-2 - - TRBJ1-2
CASSIPPGQGLKNTEAFF TGTGCCAGTAGTATTCCCCCGGGACAGGGACTAAAGAACACTGAAGCTTTCTTT TRBV19 - TRBD1 TRBJ1-1
CASSLALRFGSYGYTF TGTGCCAGCAGCTTAGCTCTTCGGTTCGGCAGCTATGGCTACACCTTC TRBV7-9 - - TRBJ1-2
CACRPGLLYNEQFF TGTGCCTGCAGACCGGGACTCCTCTACAATGAGCAGTTCTTC TRBV3-1/TRBV3-2 - - TRBJ2-1
CAWTGPGLGTQYF TGTGCCTGGACGGGACCAGGGTTAGGTACGCAGTATTTT TRBV30 - - TRBJ2-3
CASSLGQGYNSPLHF TGCGCCAGCAGCTTGGGGCAGGGATATAATTCACCCCTCCACTTT TRBV5-1 few - TRBJ1-6
CATRGTGANVLTF TGCGCCACCAGGGGGACTGGGGCCAACGTCCTGACTTTC TRBV4-1 - TRBD1 TRBJ2-6
CASSYRRGTANQPQHF TGTGCCAGCAGTTACCGACGAGGGACAGCTAATCAGCCCCAGCATTTT TRBV6-5 - TRBD1 TRBJ1-5
CASRLLAGKSTDTQYF TGTGCCAGCAGACTATTAGCGGGTAAAAGCACAGATACGCAGTATTTT TRBV3-1/TRBV3-2 - TRBD2 TRBJ2-3
CASSFTSGRGEQFF TGTGCCAGCAGCTTTACTAGCGGGAGGGGGGAGCAGTTCTTC TRBV7-6 - TRBD2 TRBJ2-1
CASSDGQQGKNTIYF TGTGCCAGCAGTGATGGACAGCAGGGAAAGAACACCATATATTTT TRBV2 - - TRBJ1-3
CASSTGAVYGYTF TGTGCCAGCAGCACAGGGGCCGTCTATGGCTACACCTTC TRBV5-4 - TRBD1 TRBJ1-2
CASSQDGGQGPYQETQYF TGTGCCAGCAGCCAAGATGGGGGACAGGGACCTTACCAAGAGACCCAGTACTTC TRBV3-1/TRBV3-2 - TRBD1 TRBJ2-5
CASSPREGVEQYF TGTGCCAGCTCACCCAGGGAAGGGGTCGAGCAGTACTTC TRBV18 - - TRBJ2-7
CASSLGLAGGRVSTDTQYF TGTGCCAGTAGCCTTGGACTAGCGGGAGGACGCGTTAGCACAGATACGCAGTATTTT TRBV19 - TRBD2 TRBJ2-3
CASSWGGEEGYTF TGCGCCAGCAGCTGGGGGGGAGAAGAGGGCTACACCTTC TRBV5-1 - - TRBJ1-2
CASSPAGQGGTGELFF TGTGCCAGTAGTCCTGCGGGACAGGGAGGCACCGGGGAGCTGTTTTTT TRBV19 - TRBD1 TRBJ2-2
CASSAWTGASTDTQYF TGTGCCAGCAGTGCATGGACGGGGGCTAGCACAGATACGCAGTATTTT TRBV25-1 - - TRBJ2-3
CASSLLTGNTGELFF TGTGCCAGCAGCTTGCTCACAGGGAATACCGGGGAGCTGTTTTTT TRBV5-8 - - TRBJ2-2
CASSLRTGPQETQYF TGTGCCAGCAGCTTACGGACAGGGCCCCAAGAGACCCAGTACTTC TRBV7-2 - TRBD1 TRBJ2-5
CASSRLGGSEAFF TGTGCCAGCAGCCGATTAGGGGGGTCTGAAGCTTTCTTT TRBV6-5 - - TRBJ1-1
CASSAGRQGVVSSGRDKYNEQFF TGTGCCAGTAGTGCCGGAAGACAGGGGGTAGTGTCTAGCGGGAGGGATAAATACAATGAGCAGTTCTTC TRBV19 - TRBD2 TRBJ2-1
CASRAGLAGADTQYF TGCGCCAGCAGGGCCGGACTAGCGGGTGCAGATACGCAGTATTTT TRBV5-1 - TRBD2 TRBJ2-3
CSVLTEVYGYTF TGCAGCGTTCTGACAGAAGTCTATGGCTACACCTTC TRBV29-1 - - TRBJ1-2
CASSLVGGEGETQYF TGCGCCAGCAGCTTGGTAGGGGGCGAGGGAGAGACCCAGTACTTC TRBV5-1 - TRBD1 TRBJ2-5
CASSLPRVREPQHF TGTGCCAGCAGCCTTCCGCGAGTAAGGGAGCCCCAGCATTTT TRBV7-8 - - TRBJ1-5
CASSLLQETQYF TGTGCCAGCAGCCTCCTCCAAGAGACCCAGTACTTC TRBV6-5 - - TRBJ2-5
CASSGLYEQYF TGTGCCAGCTCCGGCCTCTACGAGCAGTACTTC TRBV2 - - TRBJ2-7
CASSEFADEGSF TGTGCCAGCAGTGAATTTGCGGACGAGGGAAGTTTC TRBV6-1 - - TRBJ2-7
CASSLIANEKLFF TGTGCCAGCAGTTTGATAGCTAATGAAAAACTGTTTTTT TRBV6-5 - - TRBJ1-4
CASSRDRAQPQHF TGTGCCAGCTCACGGGACAGGGCTCAGCCCCAGCATTTT TRBV18 - TRBD1 TRBJ1-5
CASSQPERGEKLFF TGTGCCAGCAGTCAACCGGAGAGGGGTGAAAAACTGTTTTTT TRBV28 - - TRBJ1-4